The present entry profiles one T cell receptor (beta chain) with its context. Its antigen is still unknown. In the source study's methods: From ImmunoSEQ came sequences covering only the junction and carrying no quality scores, so filtering differed. The method was immunoSEQ multiplex PCR; TCRdb's version includes in-frame clones alone and lacks a portion of them. V, J and clone size were drawn from that table, and D and trimming were deduced from the DNA. The profile covers hundreds of thousands of clones, with roughly 77% appearing a single time and approximately 13% taken by the ten largest. This entry belongs to a study of shared clonotypes between healthy human individuals. Findings of the study overall: An expected dependence of interdonor clonotype sharing on sequencing depth was noted.

The germline V gene has CDR1 SGHTA and CDR2 FQGNSA. This CDR3 region has 15 residues. Trimming removed 5 bases from V and 2 bases from J, with 13 bases in between. The sequencing sample was made of PBMCs. The chain couples TRBV7-2 to TRBJ1-3; tentatively, D is TRBD1 (6 bases). The receptor was derived from a woman in her 40s in good health. Some clones in this sample may be carry-over from other donors' samples. CDR3 DNA sequence: TGTGCCAGCAGCCCGAGGGGGATCACTGGAAACACCATATATTTT. Protein: CASSPRGITGNTIYF.